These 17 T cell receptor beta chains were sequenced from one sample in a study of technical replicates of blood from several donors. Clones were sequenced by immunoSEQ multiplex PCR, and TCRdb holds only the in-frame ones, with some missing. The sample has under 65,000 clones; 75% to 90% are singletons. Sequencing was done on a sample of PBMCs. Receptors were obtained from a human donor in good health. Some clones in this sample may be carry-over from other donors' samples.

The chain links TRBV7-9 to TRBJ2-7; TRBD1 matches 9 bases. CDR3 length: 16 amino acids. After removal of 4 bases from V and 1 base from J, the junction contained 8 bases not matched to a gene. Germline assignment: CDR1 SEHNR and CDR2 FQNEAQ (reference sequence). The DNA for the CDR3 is TGTGCCAGCAGCTCCCGACAGGGGGGAGGATCCTACGAGCAGTACTTC. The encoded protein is CASSSRQGGGSYEQYF. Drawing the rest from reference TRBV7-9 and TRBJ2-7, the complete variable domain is DTGVSQNPRHKITKRGQNVTFRCDPISEHNRLYWYRQTLGQGPEFLTYFQNEAQLEKSRLLSDRFSAERPKGSFSTLEIQRTEQGDSAMYLCASSSRQGGGSYEQYFGPGTRLTVT.

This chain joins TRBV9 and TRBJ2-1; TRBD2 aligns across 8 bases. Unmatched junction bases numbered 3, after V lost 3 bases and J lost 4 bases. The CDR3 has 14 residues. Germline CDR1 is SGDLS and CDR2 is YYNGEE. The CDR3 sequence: CASSATGGYNEQFF. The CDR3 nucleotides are TGTGCCAGCAGCGCAACGGGGGGGTACAATGAGCAGTTCTTC.

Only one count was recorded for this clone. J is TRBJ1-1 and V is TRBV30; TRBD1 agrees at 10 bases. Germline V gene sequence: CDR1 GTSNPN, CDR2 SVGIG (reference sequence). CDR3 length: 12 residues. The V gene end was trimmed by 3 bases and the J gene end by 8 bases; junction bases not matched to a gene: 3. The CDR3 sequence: CAWSPGQGEAFF. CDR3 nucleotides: TGTGCCTGGAGCCCGGGACAGGGGGAAGCTTTCTTT. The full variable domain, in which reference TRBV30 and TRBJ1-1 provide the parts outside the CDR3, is SQTIHQWPATLVQPVGSPLSLECTVEGTSNPNLYWYRQAAGRGLQLLFYSVGIGQISSEVPQNLSASRPQDRQFILSSKKLLLSDSGFYLCAWSPGQGEAFFGQGTRLTVV.

CDR3 region: CASSLAQARGETQYF. The CDR3 nucleotides are TGTGCCAGCAGCTTAGCACAGGCACGCGGTGAGACCCAGTACTTC. The V and J genes are TRBV11-3 and TRBJ2-5; weak D call: TRBD1 (5 bases). Looked up from germline, CDR1 is SGHNT and CDR2 is YENEEA. Trimming took 1 base from V and 5 from J, leaving 14 bases between them. CDR3 length: 15 amino acids.

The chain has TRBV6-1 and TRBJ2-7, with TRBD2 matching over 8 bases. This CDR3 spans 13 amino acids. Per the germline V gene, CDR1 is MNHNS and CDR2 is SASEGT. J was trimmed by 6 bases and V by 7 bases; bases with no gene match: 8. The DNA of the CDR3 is TGTGCCAGCACTAGCAGCGGGAGAGGCGAGCAGTACTTC. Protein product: CASTSSGRGEQYF.

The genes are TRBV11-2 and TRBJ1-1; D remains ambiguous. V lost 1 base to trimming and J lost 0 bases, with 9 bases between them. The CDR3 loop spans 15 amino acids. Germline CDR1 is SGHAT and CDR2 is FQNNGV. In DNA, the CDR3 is TGTGCCAGCAGCTTAGGTGCGGTTATGAACACTGAAGCTTTCTTT. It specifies CASSLGAVMNTEAFF.

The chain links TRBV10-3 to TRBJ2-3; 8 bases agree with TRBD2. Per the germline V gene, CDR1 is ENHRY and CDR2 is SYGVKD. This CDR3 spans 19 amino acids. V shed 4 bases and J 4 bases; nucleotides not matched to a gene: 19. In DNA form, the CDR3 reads TGTGCCATCAGTGGAGGATCCGTCATGGGGACTAGAAGGGCAGATACGCAGTATTTT. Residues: CAISGGSVMGTRRADTQYF.

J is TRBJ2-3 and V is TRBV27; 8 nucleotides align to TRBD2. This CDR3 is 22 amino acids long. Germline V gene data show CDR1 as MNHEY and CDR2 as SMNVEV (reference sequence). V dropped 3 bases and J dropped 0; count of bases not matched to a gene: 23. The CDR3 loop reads CASSFAFVPSSGGPPSTDTQYF. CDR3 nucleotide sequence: TGTGCCAGCAGTTTCGCCTTTGTCCCCTCCAGCGGGGGCCCTCCTAGCACAGATACGCAGTATTTT.

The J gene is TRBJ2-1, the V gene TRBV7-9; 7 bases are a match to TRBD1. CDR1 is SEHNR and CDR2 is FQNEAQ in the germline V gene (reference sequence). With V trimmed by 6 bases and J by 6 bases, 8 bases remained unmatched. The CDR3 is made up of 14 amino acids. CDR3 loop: CASSLQGPSNEQFF. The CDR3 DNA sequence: TGTGCCAGCAGTTTACAGGGGCCAAGCAATGAGCAGTTCTTC.

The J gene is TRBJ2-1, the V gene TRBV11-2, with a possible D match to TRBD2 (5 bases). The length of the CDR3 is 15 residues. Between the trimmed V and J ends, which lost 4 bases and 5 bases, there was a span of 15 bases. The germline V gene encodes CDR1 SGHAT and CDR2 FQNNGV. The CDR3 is CASSSSGQRDNEQFF. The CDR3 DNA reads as TGTGCCAGCAGCTCGTCCGGTCAGAGGGACAATGAGCAGTTCTTC.

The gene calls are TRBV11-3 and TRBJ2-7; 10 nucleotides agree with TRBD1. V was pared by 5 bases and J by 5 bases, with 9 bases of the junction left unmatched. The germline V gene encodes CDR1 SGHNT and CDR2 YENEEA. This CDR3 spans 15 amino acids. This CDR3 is CASSPAGTGVHEQYF. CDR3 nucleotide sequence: TGTGCCAGCAGCCCCGCCGGGACAGGGGTCCACGAGCAGTACTTC.

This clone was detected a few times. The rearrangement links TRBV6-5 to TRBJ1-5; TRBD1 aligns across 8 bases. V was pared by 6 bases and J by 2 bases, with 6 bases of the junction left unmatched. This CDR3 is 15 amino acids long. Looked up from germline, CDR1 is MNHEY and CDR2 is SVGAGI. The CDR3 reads CASRPGQGGNQPQHF. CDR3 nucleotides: TGTGCCAGCAGACCTGGACAGGGAGGCAATCAGCCCCAGCATTTT.

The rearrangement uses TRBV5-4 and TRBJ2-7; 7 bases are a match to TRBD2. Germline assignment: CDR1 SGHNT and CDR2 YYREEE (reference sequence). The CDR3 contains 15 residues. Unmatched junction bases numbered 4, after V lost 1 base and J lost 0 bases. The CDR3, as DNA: TGTGCCAGCAGCTTGCCTAGCGGAAGCTCCTACGAGCAGTACTTC. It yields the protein CASSLPSGSSYEQYF.

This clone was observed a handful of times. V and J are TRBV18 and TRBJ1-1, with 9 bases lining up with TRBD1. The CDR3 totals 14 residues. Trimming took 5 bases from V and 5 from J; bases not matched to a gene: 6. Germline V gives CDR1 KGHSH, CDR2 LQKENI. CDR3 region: CASSRGQGGTEAFF. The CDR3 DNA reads TGTGCCAGCTCAAGGGGACAGGGTGGAACTGAAGCTTTCTTT.

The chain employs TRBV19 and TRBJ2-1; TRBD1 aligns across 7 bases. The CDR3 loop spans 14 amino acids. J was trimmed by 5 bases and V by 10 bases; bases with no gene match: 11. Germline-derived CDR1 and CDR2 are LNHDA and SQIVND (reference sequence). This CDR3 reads CATETGADHNEQFF. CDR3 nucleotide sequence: TGTGCCACCGAAACAGGGGCAGACCACAATGAGCAGTTCTTC.

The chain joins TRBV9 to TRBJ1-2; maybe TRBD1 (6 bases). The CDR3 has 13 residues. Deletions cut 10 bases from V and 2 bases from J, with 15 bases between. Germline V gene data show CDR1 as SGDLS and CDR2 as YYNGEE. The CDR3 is CASRSGTNYGYTF. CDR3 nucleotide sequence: TGTGCCTCTCGGTCCGGGACAAACTATGGCTACACCTTC. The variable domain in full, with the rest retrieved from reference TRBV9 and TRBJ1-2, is DSGVTQTPKHLITATGQRVTLRCSPRSGDLSVYWYQQSLDQGLQFLIQYYNGEERAKGNILERFSAQQFPDLHSELNLSSLELGDSALYFCASRSGTNYGYTFGSGTRLTVV.

The DNA of the CDR3 is TGTGCCTGGAGTAGAGGGGGCTATTCACCCCTCCACTTT. Its protein is CAWSRGGYSPLHF. The rearrangement joins TRBV30 to TRBJ1-6, with 7 nucleotides matching TRBD1. Per the germline V gene, CDR1 is GTSNPN and CDR2 is SVGIG (reference sequence). The junction had 3 bases not matched to a gene; V was cut back by 2 bases and J by 8 bases. This CDR3 comprises 13 residues.